This TCR beta chain comes out of a study of CD8 T cells in ankylosing spondylitis. Overall study results and limits: Researchers report that disease-linked clones proved CD8+ and relatively rare in peripheral blood. Ankylosing spondylitis blood appeared to carry a characteristic TCR beta motif of roughly eight highly homologous variants.

For TCR beta, libraries came from quantitative 5'-RACE with molecular barcodes. One entry per CDR3 protein, called by TCRdb with MiXCR from the 5' RACE reads. In the table there are about 450,000 distinct CDR3 sequences, roughly 25% of which are singletons. Trimming at V came to 8 bases and at J to 7 bases, leaving 2 bases not matched to a gene. The CDR3 loop spans 12 amino acids. Germline CDR1 is GTSNPN and CDR2 is SVGIG (reference sequence). Worth noting for this clonotype: The antigen is not known.

Sequences were obtained from blood, either unsorted or a sorted T cell fraction (not recorded which). The source is a male donor with ankylosing spondylitis. V is TRBV30 and J is TRBJ2-3; 14 bases are shared with TRBD2. In nucleotides, the CDR3 is TGTGCCGGGACTAGCGGGAGAAATACGCAGTATTTT. Residues: CAGTSGRNTQYF.